These 14 T cell receptor beta chains came from one sample sequenced in a study of blood T cell repertoires in COVID-19. Assay used: immunoSEQ multiplex PCR; TCRdb lists only in-frame clones, some missing. This sample yields under 150,000 clones, of which almost 70% are seen a single time; approximately 2.1% belongs to the top ten. The sequencing input was peripheral blood. The receptors originated from a woman aged 70 to 79 with acute or convalescent COVID-19.

This clone turned up a few times. In the same sample, other DNA sequences code for this CDR3. The chain joins TRBV18 to TRBJ2-7, with D possibly being TRBD1 (5 bases). The germline V and J ends were trimmed by 4 bases and 3 bases, with 13 bases remaining between them. This CDR3 has 14 amino acids. CDR1 KGHSH and CDR2 LQKENI come from the germline V gene. For the CDR3, the DNA is TGTGCCAGCTCACAGGCAGGGTTGAGCTACGAGCAGTACTTC. This encodes CASSQAGLSYEQYF.

This sequence joins TRBV6-6 and TRBJ2-3; TRBD2 matches 8 bases. The trim removed 4 bases at V and 2 bases at J, leaving 5 bases unmatched. Looked up from germline, CDR1 is MNHNY and CDR2 is SVGAGI (reference sequence). CDR3 size: 15 residues. CDR3 loop: CASSSAAGDTDTQYF. DNA for the CDR3: TGTGCCAGCAGTTCTGCAGCGGGAGACACAGATACGCAGTATTTT.

This clone was seen only a few times. The gene calls are TRBV7-6 and TRBJ2-5; a possible D gene is TRBD2 (6 bases). The CDR3 sequence is 17 residues long. Between the trimmed V and J ends, which lost 1 base and 7 bases, there was a span of 22 bases. The germline gives CDR1 SGHVS, CDR2 FNYEAQ. The CDR3 here is CASSLVGDLLGAGTQYF. CDR3 in DNA: TGTGCCAGCAGCTTAGTGGGGGACTTACTAGGAGCAGGGACCCAGTACTTC.

The chain joins TRBV7-2 to TRBJ2-2; TRBD2 aligns across 7 bases. This CDR3 region has 15 residues. The trim removed 6 bases at V and 5 bases at J, leaving 9 bases unmatched. Germline CDR1 is SGHTA and CDR2 is FQGNSA. CDR3: CASRPSGLLTGELFF. The DNA of the CDR3 is TGTGCCAGCAGACCCTCGGGACTATTAACCGGGGAGCTGTTTTTT. Full variable domain (outside the CDR3, taken from reference TRBV7-2 and TRBJ2-2): GAGVSQSPSNKVTEKGKDVELRCDPISGHTALYWYRQSLGQGLEFLIYFQGNSAPDKSGLPSDRFSAERTGGSVSTLTIQRTQQEDSAVYLCASRPSGLLTGELFFGEGSRLTVL.

J is TRBJ2-2 and V is TRBV4-1, with a weak D call TRBD1 (5 bases). Trimming took 4 bases from V and 7 from J, leaving 10 bases between them. Germline-derived CDR1 and CDR2 are MGHRA and YSYEKL. The CDR3 is 13 residues long. The CDR3 sequence is CASSRAGNGELFF. CDR3 sequence (DNA): TGCGCCAGCAGCCGGGCAGGGAACGGGGAGCTGTTTTTT.

The chain uses TRBV2 and TRBJ1-5; the D gene is possibly TRBD1 (6 bases). Germline CDR1 SNHLY, CDR2 FYNNEI. The CDR3 covers 15 residues. The V end was cut by 5 bases, the J end by 0 bases, with 11 bases between. CDR3: CASSFGTNSNQPQHF. CDR3 nucleotide sequence: TGTGCCAGCAGTTTCGGGACAAATAGCAATCAGCCCCAGCATTTT.

V gene TRBV11-3 combines with J gene TRBJ2-1; 12 nucleotides match TRBD2. The CDR3 sequence is 19 residues long. Germline loops: CDR1 SGHNT, CDR2 YENEEA. Trimming cost V 1 base and J 1 base; bases outside gene matches: 8. As DNA, the CDR3 is TGTGCCAGCAGCTTAGGGCCGGGACTAGCGGGTGGATCCTACAATGAGCAGTTCTTC. It specifies CASSLGPGLAGGSYNEQFF. The whole variable domain, filled in from reference TRBV11-3 and TRBJ2-1, reads EAGVVQSPRYKIIEKKQPVAFWCNPISGHNTLYWYLQNLGQGPELLIRYENEEAVDDSQLPKDRFSAERLKGVDSTLKIQPAELGDSAVYLCASSLGPGLAGGSYNEQFFGPGTRLTVL.

The V and J genes are TRBV28 and TRBJ2-7; 12 bases line up with TRBD1. Germline trimming cut 5 bases from V and 6 bases from J; bases unmatched to any gene: 5. The CDR3 length is 14 residues. Germline V gene lookup returns CDR1 MDHEN and CDR2 SYDVKM. CDR3 DNA: TGTGCCAGCAGTGGGGGACAGGGGGCGGTCGAGCAGTACTTC. Translating it yields CASSGGQGAVEQYF.

V and J are TRBV29-1 and TRBJ2-3; TRBD2 matches 11 bases. Germline CDR1 and CDR2: SQVTM and ANQGSEA. CDR3 size: 14 residues. The V and J ends lost 4 bases and 0 bases, in that order; junction bases with no gene match: 0. The CDR3 nucleotides are TGCAGCGTTGCTAGCGGGGGGAGCACAGATACGCAGTATTTT. Residues: CSVASGGSTDTQYF.

The chain is built from TRBV30 and TRBJ1-2, with 10 nucleotides matching TRBD1. CDR1 is GTSNPN and CDR2 is SVGIG in the germline V gene (reference sequence). This CDR3 has 14 amino acids. Trimming cost V 3 bases and J 2 bases; bases outside gene matches: 3. This chain's CDR3 is CAWSETGGNYGYTF. The CDR3 nucleotides are TGTGCCTGGAGCGAGACAGGGGGCAACTATGGCTACACCTTC.

The chain carries TRBV5-1 and TRBJ2-1, with D uncertain. The CDR3 runs to 14 residues. Trimming left V 0 bases short and J 6 bases short, with 10 bases between. Germline V gene lookup returns CDR1 SGHRS and CDR2 YFSETQ. CDR3 amino acids: CASSLGQVTNEQFF. The CDR3 DNA reads as TGCGCCAGCAGCTTGGGCCAGGTAACCAATGAGCAGTTCTTC.

The chain employs TRBV7-3 and TRBJ2-1; 7 bases fit TRBD2. This CDR3 spans 14 amino acids. The trim removed 8 bases at V and 6 bases at J, leaving 10 bases unmatched. The germline V gene has CDR1 SGHTA and CDR2 FQGTGA. CDR3 protein: CASSKGGTINEQFF. CDR3 nucleotides: TGTGCCAGCTCTAAGGGTGGGACTATCAATGAGCAGTTCTTC. The complete variable domain, with remaining parts taken from reference TRBV7-3 and TRBJ2-1, reads GAGVSQTPSNKVTEKGKYVELRCDPISGHTALYWYRQSLGQGPEFLIYFQGTGAADDSGLPNDRFFAVRPEGSVSTLKIQRTERGDSAVYLCASSKGGTINEQFFGPGTRLTVL.

This clone was picked up many times. The chain uses TRBV30 and TRBJ2-2, with D perhaps TRBD2 (5 bases). Germline-derived CDR1 and CDR2 are GTSNPN and SVGIG (reference sequence). The CDR3 is made up of 15 amino acids. Trimming took off 0 bases at V and 5 bases at J, with 13 bases between the two ends. In DNA form, the CDR3 reads TGTGCCTGGAGTGTACTCCTAGCAAAGACCGGGGAGCTGTTTTTT. Its translation: CAWSVLLAKTGELFF. Full variable domain (outside the CDR3, taken from reference TRBV30 and TRBJ2-2): SQTIHQWPATLVQPVGSPLSLECTVEGTSNPNLYWYRQAAGRGLQLLFYSVGIGQISSEVPQNLSASRPQDRQFILSSKKLLLSDSGFYLCAWSVLLAKTGELFFGEGSRLTVL.

The chain joins TRBV5-1 to TRBJ2-5; D gene uncertain. Trimming stripped 6 bases from V and 4 bases from J, with 13 bases between. This CDR3 has 13 amino acids. The V gene's germline CDR1 is SGHRS and CDR2 YFSETQ. The CDR3 DNA sequence: TGCGCCAGCACTCCTTCGCCCGGAGAGACCCAGTACTTC. Its translation: CASTPSPGETQYF.